These T cell receptor beta chains were read from a single sample in a study of T cells in Graves' hyperthyroidism and ophthalmopathy. A single record per CDR3 protein comes from TCRdb applying MiXCR to the multiplex PCR reads. The sample contains 300,000 to 450,000 distinct CDR3 sequences, 14% of which appear only once. What was sequenced was blood. Receptors originate from a woman aged 25 to 39 with Graves' ophthalmopathy. The CDR3 runs from the conserved cysteine through the conserved F or W. A D gene is named only where the DNA matches it firmly. Where a row states a size, it is once, few, many or the class of an expanded clone; other rows omit it.

TRBD1 many TRBJ1-5 TRBV7-9 CASSSDRVNQPQHF TGTGCCAGCAGCTCTGACAGGGTAAATCAGCCCCAGCATTTT
- many TRBJ2-7 TRBV12-5 CASGLGAEGYEQYF TGTGCTAGTGGTTTAGGAGCGGAGGGTTACGAGCAGTACTTC
- many TRBJ2-1 TRBV18 CASSPNGLNEQFF TGTGCCAGCTCACCGAACGGATTAAATGAGCAGTTCTTC
TRBD2 many TRBJ2-2 TRBV7-8 CASSLEPSGGPHTGELFF TGTGCCAGCAGCTTAGAGCCTAGCGGGGGGCCTCACACCGGGGAGCTGTTTTTT
- few TRBJ1-6 TRBV30 CAWDRTVSPLHF TGTGCCTGGGACAGGACTGTTTCACCCCTCCACTTT
TRBD2 many TRBJ2-1 TRBV7-2 CASSFPGLAGDREQFF TGTGCCAGCAGCTTCCCCGGACTAGCGGGGGACCGCGAGCAGTTCTTC
TRBD2 - TRBJ2-3 TRBV14 CASSPGLAGGRVDTDTQYF TGTGCCAGCAGCCCCGGACTAGCGGGGGGCCGTGTTGACACAGATACGCAGTATTTT
- - TRBJ1-2 TRBV29-1 CSVDLRDGYTF TGCAGCGTTGATCTCCGGGATGGCTACACCTTC
TRBD2 many TRBJ2-1 TRBV5-1 CASSLGAVTSGYNEQFF TGCGCCAGCAGCTTGGGGGCCGTGACTAGCGGATACAATGAGCAGTTCTTC
TRBD1 few TRBJ1-2 TRBV27 CASSSIGTGIQWGYTF TGTGCCAGCAGTTCGATCGGGACAGGTATTCAGTGGGGCTACACCTTC
TRBD1 many TRBJ2-2 TRBV28 CASNELGQGNTGELFF TGTGCCAGCAACGAATTGGGACAGGGGAACACCGGGGAGCTGTTTTTT
- many TRBJ1-5 TRBV5-6 CASSPSRSRRQPQHF TGTGCCAGCAGCCCGTCTCGATCTAGGCGTCAGCCCCAGCATTTT
- once TRBJ2-1 TRBV12-3/TRBV12-4 CASSNEREVQCHEQFF TGTGCCAGCAGTAACGAGAGGGAGGTGCAGTGCCATGAGCAGTTCTTC
- few TRBJ2-5 TRBV11-2 CASSQNRGGGTQHF TGTGCCAGCAGCCAGAACAGGGGCGGGGGGACCCAGCACTTC
- many TRBJ2-5 TRBV20-1 CSATGSGQETQYF TGCAGTGCTACAGGCAGCGGTCAAGAGACCCAGTACTTC
- - TRBJ2-5 TRBV5-1 CASSGDLETQYF TGCGCCAGCAGCGGGGATCTGGAGACCCAGTACTTC
- many TRBJ1-1 TRBV27 CASRLATVMNTEAFF TGTGCCAGCAGGTTGGCGACAGTTATGAACACTGAAGCTTTCTTT
- many TRBJ1-3 TRBV30 CAWSPGQLSSGNTIYF TGTGCCTGGAGCCCCGGACAGTTATCCTCTGGAAACACCATATATTTT
- many TRBJ2-3 TRBV7-3 CASRSGATTDTQYF TGTGCCAGCAGATCAGGGGCCACCACAGATACGCAGTATTTT
TRBD2 many TRBJ2-1 TRBV27 CASSRRSGGGGNEQFF TGTGCCAGCAGTCGACGAAGCGGGGGGGGTGGGAATGAGCAGTTCTTC
- - TRBJ2-1 TRBV7-8 CASSLAGGRGNEQFF TGTGCCAGCAGCTTAGCGGGGGGCAGAGGGAATGAGCAGTTCTTC
TRBD2 many TRBJ2-7 TRBV15 CATSRVLAGGNEQYF TGTGCCACCAGCAGGGTACTAGCGGGGGGGAACGAGCAGTACTTC
TRBD1 many TRBJ1-5 TRBV20-1 CSASGAGGGQPQHF TGCAGTGCTAGTGGGGCAGGGGGGGGGCAGCCCCAGCATTTT
- many TRBJ2-2 TRBV6-5 CASSYPQGRGGTGELFF TGTGCCAGCAGTTACCCCCAGGGTAGAGGTGGCACCGGGGAGCTGTTTTTT
- many TRBJ1-5 TRBV5-6 CASSLATYREGPQHF TGTGCCAGCAGCTTGGCCACTTACAGGGAAGGGCCCCAGCATTTT
- many TRBJ1-2 TRBV5-1 CASSLYPLGAYGYTF TGCGCCAGCAGCTTGTACCCCCTCGGGGCTTATGGCTACACCTTC
- many TRBJ2-4 TRBV11-2 CASSTNAGAKNIQYF TGTGCCAGCAGCACCAACGCGGGAGCCAAAAACATTCAGTACTTC
TRBD2 many TRBJ2-5 TRBV7-2 CASSAAGGPQTQYF TGTGCCAGCAGCGCAGCGGGGGGGCCTCAGACCCAGTACTTC
TRBD2 many TRBJ2-1 TRBV11-3 CASSLETSGVGYEQFF TGTGCCAGCAGCTTAGAGACTAGCGGGGTTGGCTATGAGCAGTTCTTC
- many TRBJ2-1 TRBV30 CAWSKTATYNEQFF TGTGCCTGGAGTAAGACAGCGACCTACAATGAGCAGTTCTTC
- many TRBJ1-2 TRBV4-1 CASSQEKGTDFEGYTF TGCGCCAGCAGCCAGGAAAAAGGGACCGACTTTGAGGGCTACACCTTC
TRBD2 - TRBJ2-3 TRBV11-2 CASSSGGAGDTQYF TGTGCCAGCAGCTCCGGGGGGGCGGGAGATACGCAGTATTTT